This T cell receptor beta chain was observed in a study of cytomegalovirus exposure and HLA in healthy donors. Overall study results and limits: The classifier was said to identify cytomegalovirus status with high specificity and sensitivity.

A word on this clone: Antigen: not known.

A multiplex PCR was run with 60 Vbeta primers and 13 Jbeta primers. Produced via immunoSEQ multiplex PCR; TCRdb's table is partial and in-frame only. The table shows tens of thousands of clones, with roughly 77% occurring only once. V lost 3 bases to trimming and J lost 4 bases, with 10 bases between them. CDR1 and CDR2 from the germline V gene are SGHAT and FQNNGV. The CDR3 loop spans 14 amino acids. V is TRBV11-2 and J is TRBJ1-3; perhaps TRBD1 as D (5 bases). The sample comprised PBMCs. The sequence was obtained from a man aged 25-45 years in good health and CMV-seropositive. CDR3: CASSFAGSGNTIYF. The CDR3 DNA follows: TGTGCCAGCAGCTTTGCAGGGTCGGGAAACACCATATATTTT. The full variable domain, in which reference TRBV11-2 and TRBJ1-3 provide the parts outside the CDR3, is EAGVAQSPRYKIIEKRQSVAFWCNPISGHATLYWYQQILGQGPKLLIQFQNNGVVDDSQLPKDRFSAERLKGVDSTLKIQPAKLEDSAVYLCASSFAGSGNTIYFGEGSWLTVV.